This TCR beta chain was identified in a study of graft-versus-host responses after intestinal transplantation. The overall study: Anti-thymocyte globulin served as induction for all recipients, who then took tacrolimus and steroids for around 3 years.

In regard to this clone: The antigen is not known.

Germline V CDR1 and CDR2: LNHDA, SQIVND (reference sequence). V was cut by 1 base and J by 5 bases, with 20 bases left in between. This CDR3 spans 17 amino acids. Produced via immunoSEQ multiplex PCR; TCRdb's table is partial and in-frame only. Here the sample spans some 130,000 clones, 85% to 95% being singletons. Study conclusions and caveats: Peak levels of circulating GvH clones tracked with early post-transplant HvG declines. GvH clones were identified in recipient marrow, with some first appearing in ileum or blood.

The material sequenced was unstimulated CD4+ T cells sorted from spleen or lymph node cells, taken before intestinal transplant. The receptor's source is a human donor who received an intestinal transplant. The rearrangement links TRBV19 to TRBJ1-2; D is ambiguous. The CDR3 DNA reads as TGTGCCAGTAGTATAGGTACAGAGAGGCGGCATCGATATGGCTACACCTTC. Its translation is CASSIGTERRHRYGYTF.